This TCR beta chain was sequenced during a study of blood T cell repertoires in COVID-19. V was clipped by 7 bases and J by 5 bases, with 8 bases between them. The CDR3 consists of 11 residues. CDR1 and CDR2 from the germline V gene are MNHEY and SVGAGI. Generated by immunoSEQ multiplex PCR, the TCRdb table keeps only in-frame clones and is missing some. The table includes over 100,000 clones, about 90% detected once. The sequenced material came from peripheral blood. The rearrangement links TRBV6-5 to TRBJ1-2; D remains ambiguous. The receptor comes from a human donor in a cohort sampled during active COVID-19. CDR3 in amino acids: CASTLIYGYTF. CDR3 bases: TGTGCCAGCACCCTTATTTATGGCTACACCTTC.